This is a list of T cell receptor beta chains from one sample in a study of early T cells in non-severe SARS-CoV-2 infection. Each CDR3 protein gets one entry after TCRdb re-called the 5' RACE reads with MiXCR. The sample shows tens of thousands of distinct CDR3 sequences, approximately 10% of them seen only once. Sequencing was done on a sample of whole blood. The receptors were sampled from an adult who was a healthcare worker with PCR-confirmed SARS-CoV-2 infection or an uninfected control (not recorded which). The CDR3 runs from the conserved cysteine through the conserved F or W. A D gene is named only where the DNA matches it firmly. The size entry is marked missing in some rows and otherwise reads once, few, many or a size class.

v_gene: TRBV28; d_gene: -; abundance: -; j_gene: TRBJ2-1; CDR3nt: TGTGCCAGCAGGGGCCAACTGGCAGAGCAGTTCTTC; CDR3aa: CASRGQLAEQFF
v_gene: TRBV2; d_gene: -; abundance: many; j_gene: TRBJ1-5; CDR3nt: TGTGCCAGCAGCCGCTATAGCTTCAATCAGCCCCAGCATTTT; CDR3aa: CASSRYSFNQPQHF
v_gene: TRBV10-2; d_gene: TRBD2; abundance: many; j_gene: TRBJ2-5; CDR3nt: TGCGCCAGCAGTGATCCTAGCGGGGGCCAAGAGACCCAGTACTTC; CDR3aa: CASSDPSGGQETQYF
v_gene: TRBV12-3/TRBV12-4; d_gene: TRBD1; abundance: few; j_gene: TRBJ2-3; CDR3nt: TGTGCCAGCAGTTCCCGGACAGGGCAAGGCACAGATACGCAGTATTTT; CDR3aa: CASSSRTGQGTDTQYF
v_gene: TRBV13; d_gene: -; abundance: few; j_gene: TRBJ1-5; CDR3nt: TGTGCCAGCAGCCCGGCGGGTCAGCCCCAGCATTTT; CDR3aa: CASSPAGQPQHF
v_gene: TRBV4-2; d_gene: TRBD2; abundance: -; j_gene: TRBJ2-3; CDR3nt: TGTGCCAGCAGCCAAGGGGAGCGGGAGAGGAAGCAGTATTTT; CDR3aa: CASSQGERERKQYF
v_gene: TRBV19; d_gene: TRBD1; abundance: few; j_gene: TRBJ2-5; CDR3nt: TGTGCCAGTGGACAGGGGGCGACCCAGTACTTC; CDR3aa: CASGQGATQYF
v_gene: TRBV18; d_gene: TRBD2; abundance: -; j_gene: TRBJ2-1; CDR3nt: TGTGCCAGCTCACCATCAAGCGGGAGGGCCGGGAATGAGCAGTTCTTC; CDR3aa: CASSPSSGRAGNEQFF
v_gene: TRBV29-1; d_gene: -; abundance: few; j_gene: TRBJ2-1; CDR3nt: TGCAGCGTTGAAGATCGGTACATAGGTAGTAGCGATGAGCAGTTCTTC; CDR3aa: CSVEDRYIGSSDEQFF
v_gene: TRBV27; d_gene: -; abundance: few; j_gene: TRBJ1-6; CDR3nt: TGTGCCAGCAGTTTAATTGCAGGGAGGAATTCACCCCTCCACTTT; CDR3aa: CASSLIAGRNSPLHF
v_gene: TRBV28; d_gene: -; abundance: few; j_gene: TRBJ1-2; CDR3nt: TGTGCCAGCAGCCTCCCCCCGCCAGGGAACTATGGCTACACCTTC; CDR3aa: CASSLPPPGNYGYTF
v_gene: TRBV15; d_gene: -; abundance: -; j_gene: TRBJ1-4; CDR3nt: TGTGCCACCAGCGTCACCAGATCAACTAATGAAAAACTGTTTTTT; CDR3aa: CATSVTRSTNEKLFF
v_gene: TRBV7-2; d_gene: -; abundance: few; j_gene: TRBJ1-2; CDR3nt: TGTGCCAGCAGCTGGGGATCCTGGTCCTATGGCTACACCTTC; CDR3aa: CASSWGSWSYGYTF
v_gene: TRBV11-2; d_gene: TRBD2; abundance: few; j_gene: TRBJ2-7; CDR3nt: TGTGCCAGCAGATCCGGGACTAGCGGGAGCGAGCAGTACTTC; CDR3aa: CASRSGTSGSEQYF
v_gene: TRBV28; d_gene: -; abundance: -; j_gene: TRBJ2-7; CDR3nt: TGTGCCAGCAGTTTTGGCGGATTCTATCTGGACTTC; CDR3aa: CASSFGGFYLDF
v_gene: TRBV10-2; d_gene: TRBD2; abundance: few; j_gene: TRBJ2-3; CDR3nt: TGCGCCAGCTTGGGCGGGGGGGCCGGAGATACGCAGTATTTT; CDR3aa: CASLGGGAGDTQYF
v_gene: TRBV5-1; d_gene: TRBD2; abundance: many; j_gene: TRBJ2-2; CDR3nt: TGCGCCAGCAGGTCGGGACTAGGCACCGGGGAGCTGTTTTTT; CDR3aa: CASRSGLGTGELFF
v_gene: TRBV20-1; d_gene: -; abundance: few; j_gene: TRBJ2-1; CDR3nt: TGCAGTGCTAGAGATCACAGTAGCTCCTACAATGAGCAGTTCTTC; CDR3aa: CSARDHSSSYNEQFF
v_gene: TRBV7-9; d_gene: -; abundance: many; j_gene: TRBJ2-2; CDR3nt: TGTGCCAGCAGCTTACTAGAGAAGAACACCGGGGAGCTGTTTTTT; CDR3aa: CASSLLEKNTGELFF
v_gene: TRBV5-4; d_gene: -; abundance: many; j_gene: TRBJ2-5; CDR3nt: TGTGCCGCCACGGGGTCCCGGGCCAAGGAGACCCAGTACTTC; CDR3aa: CAATGSRAKETQYF
v_gene: TRBV12-3/TRBV12-4; d_gene: -; abundance: many; j_gene: TRBJ1-2; CDR3nt: TGTGCCAGCACCCCCTTCCGGGGGCTTGACTATGGCTACACCTTC; CDR3aa: CASTPFRGLDYGYTF
v_gene: TRBV5-1; d_gene: -; abundance: -; j_gene: TRBJ2-2; CDR3nt: TGCGCCAGCAGCTTGGCCGTGGGGTACGGGGAGCTGTTTTTT; CDR3aa: CASSLAVGYGELFF
v_gene: TRBV13; d_gene: -; abundance: many; j_gene: TRBJ2-5; CDR3nt: TGTGCCAGCTCGACAGAGCTCCGTGAGACCCAGTACTTC; CDR3aa: CASSTELRETQYF
v_gene: TRBV6-2/TRBV6-3; d_gene: -; abundance: many; j_gene: TRBJ2-1; CDR3nt: TGTGCCAGCAGTTACCGTCGCGGGCCTGGGGATGAGCAGTTCTTC; CDR3aa: CASSYRRGPGDEQFF
v_gene: TRBV18; d_gene: -; abundance: few; j_gene: TRBJ1-1; CDR3nt: TGTGCCAGCTCAGGTATGCGAGGGGAGGGCACTGAAGCTTTCTTT; CDR3aa: CASSGMRGEGTEAFF
v_gene: TRBV5-4; d_gene: TRBD2; abundance: -; j_gene: TRBJ2-5; CDR3nt: TGTGCCGGGGGGCTAGCGGGAGGAGAGACCCAGTACTTC; CDR3aa: CAGGLAGGETQYF
v_gene: TRBV4-1; d_gene: -; abundance: few; j_gene: TRBJ2-7; CDR3nt: TGCGCCAGCAGCCAAGAGGACCGAAATCTCGTGTACGAGCAGTACTTC; CDR3aa: CASSQEDRNLVYEQYF
v_gene: TRBV11-2; d_gene: TRBD1; abundance: many; j_gene: TRBJ2-7; CDR3nt: TGTGCCAGCAGCTTCAGGGGGCGATACGAGCAGTACTTC; CDR3aa: CASSFRGRYEQYF